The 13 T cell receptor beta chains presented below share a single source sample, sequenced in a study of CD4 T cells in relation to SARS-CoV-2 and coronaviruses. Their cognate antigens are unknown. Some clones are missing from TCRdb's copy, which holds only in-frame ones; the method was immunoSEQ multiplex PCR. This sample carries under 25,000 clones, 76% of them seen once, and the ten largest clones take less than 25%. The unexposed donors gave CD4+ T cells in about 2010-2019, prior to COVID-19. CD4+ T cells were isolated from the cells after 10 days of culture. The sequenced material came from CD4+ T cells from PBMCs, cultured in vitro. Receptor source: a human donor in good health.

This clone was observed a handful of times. The CDR3 sequence: CAISDPLAGGVDTQYF. The CDR3 region has the DNA TGTGCCATCAGTGATCCACTAGCGGGAGGAGTAGATACGCAGTATTTT. This chain links TRBV10-3 with TRBJ2-3; 12 bases agree with TRBD2. Germline CDR1 is ENHRY and CDR2 is SYGVKD. This CDR3 region has 16 residues. J was trimmed by 5 bases and V by 3 bases; bases with no gene match: 6.

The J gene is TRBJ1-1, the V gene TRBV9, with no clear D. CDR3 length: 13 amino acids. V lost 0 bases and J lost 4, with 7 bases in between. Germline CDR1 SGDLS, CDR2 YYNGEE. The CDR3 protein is CASSVDSLTEAFF. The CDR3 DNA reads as TGTGCCAGCAGCGTAGACAGTCTCACTGAAGCTTTCTTT.

The CDR3 reads CASSQGTGWVATEAFF. DNA for the CDR3: TGTGCCAGCAGCCAGGGGACAGGGTGGGTGGCCACTGAAGCTTTCTTT. This sequence joins TRBV3-1 (or the pseudogene TRBV3-2) and TRBJ1-1, with TRBD1 matching 9 bases. The J segment lost 4 bases and the V segment lost 3 bases, leaving 9 bases of the junction unmatched. Germline CDR1 LGHDT, CDR2 YNNKEL (reference sequence). The CDR3 contains 16 residues.

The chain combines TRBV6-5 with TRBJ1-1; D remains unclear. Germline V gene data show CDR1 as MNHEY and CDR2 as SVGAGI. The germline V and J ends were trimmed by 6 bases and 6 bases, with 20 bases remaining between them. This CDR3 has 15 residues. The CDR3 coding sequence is TGTGCCAGCAGCCCACCGGCCTACTCGAGCGCTGAAGCTTTCTTT. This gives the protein CASSPPAYSSAEAFF.

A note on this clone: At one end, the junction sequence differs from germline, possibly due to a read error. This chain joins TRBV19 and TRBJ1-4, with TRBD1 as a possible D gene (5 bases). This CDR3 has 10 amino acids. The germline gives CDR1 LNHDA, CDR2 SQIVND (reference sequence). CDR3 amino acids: CARGKAGSLF. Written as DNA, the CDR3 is TGTGCCAGGGGAAAGGCAGGGTCTCTGTTT.

CDR3 loop: CASSDWGGNDEQFF. DNA for the CDR3: TGTGCCAGCAGTGATTGGGGGGGTAACGATGAGCAGTTCTTC. The V and J genes are TRBV25-1 and TRBJ2-1; 7 bases match TRBD2. The CDR3 length is 14 residues. The germline V gene has CDR1 MGHDK and CDR2 SYGVNS. The J segment lost 8 bases and the V segment lost 3 bases, leaving 7 bases of the junction unmatched.

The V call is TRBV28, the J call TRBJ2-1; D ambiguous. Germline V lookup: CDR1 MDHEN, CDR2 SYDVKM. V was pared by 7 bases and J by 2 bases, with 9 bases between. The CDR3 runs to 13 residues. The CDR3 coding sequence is TGTGCCAGCACCCATTCCCCCTACAATGAGCAGTTCTTC. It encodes CASTHSPYNEQFF.

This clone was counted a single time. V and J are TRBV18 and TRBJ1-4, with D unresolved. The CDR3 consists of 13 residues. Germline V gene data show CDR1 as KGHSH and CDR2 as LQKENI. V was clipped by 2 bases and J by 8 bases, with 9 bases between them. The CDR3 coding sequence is TGTGCCAGCTCACCAGGGGTCAGGGAAAAACTGTTTTTT. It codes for CASSPGVREKLFF.

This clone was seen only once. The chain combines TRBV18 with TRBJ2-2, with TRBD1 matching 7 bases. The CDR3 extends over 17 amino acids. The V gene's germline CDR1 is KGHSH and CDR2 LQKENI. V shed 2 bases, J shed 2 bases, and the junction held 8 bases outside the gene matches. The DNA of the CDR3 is TGTGCCAGCTCACCAAGACAGGGTAGGAGAAACACCGGGGAGCTGTTTTTT. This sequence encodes CASSPRQGRRNTGELFF.

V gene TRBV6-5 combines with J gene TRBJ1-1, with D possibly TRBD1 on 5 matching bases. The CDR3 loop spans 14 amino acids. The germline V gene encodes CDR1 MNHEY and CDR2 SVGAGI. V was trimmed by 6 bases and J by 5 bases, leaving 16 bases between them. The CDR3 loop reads CASRTWGGKTEAFF. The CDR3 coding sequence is TGTGCCAGCAGGACATGGGGGGGGAAAACTGAAGCTTTCTTT.

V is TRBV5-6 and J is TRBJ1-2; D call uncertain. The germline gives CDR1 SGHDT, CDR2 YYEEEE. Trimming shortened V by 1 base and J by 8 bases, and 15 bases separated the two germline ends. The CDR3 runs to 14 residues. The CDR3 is CASSLLGGSMGYTF. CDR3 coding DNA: TGTGCCAGCAGCTTGTTAGGTGGGAGTATGGGCTACACCTTC.

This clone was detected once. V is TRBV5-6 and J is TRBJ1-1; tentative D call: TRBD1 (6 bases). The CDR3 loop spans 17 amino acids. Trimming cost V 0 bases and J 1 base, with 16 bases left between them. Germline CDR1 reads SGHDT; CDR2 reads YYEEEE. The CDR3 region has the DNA TGTGCCAGCAGCTTGGCGGGGACACCCCGGAGGAACACTGAAGCTTTCTTT. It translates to CASSLAGTPRRNTEAFF. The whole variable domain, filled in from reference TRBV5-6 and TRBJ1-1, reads DAGVTQSPTHLIKTRGQQVTLRCSPKSGHDTVSWYQQALGQGPQFIFQYYEEEERQRGNFPDRFSGHQFPNYSSELNVNALLLGDSALYLCASSLAGTPRRNTEAFFGQGTRLTVV.

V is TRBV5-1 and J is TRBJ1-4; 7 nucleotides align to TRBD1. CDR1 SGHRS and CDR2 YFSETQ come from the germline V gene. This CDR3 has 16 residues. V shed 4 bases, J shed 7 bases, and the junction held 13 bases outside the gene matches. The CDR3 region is CASSPGSRGIGEKLFF. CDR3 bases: TGCGCCAGCAGCCCGGGTAGCAGGGGGATTGGTGAAAAACTGTTTTTT.